These T cell receptor beta chains were read from a single sample in a study of blood T cell repertoires in COVID-19. Sequencing was performed with immunoSEQ multiplex PCR; in TCRdb, only in-frame clones are kept and a portion is missing. The repertoire includes just over 350,000 clones, about 88% of them detected once, and roughly 7.1% sits in the top ten. Sequenced input: peripheral blood. All receptors come from an older woman with COVID-19, enrolled during active disease. Both conserved end residues are part of each CDR3. The order of the fields is D gene, V gene, CDR3 length, clone size, J gene, CDR3 protein, CDR3 DNA. The D gene is left open where the match is weak. Size tells how often a clone was seen (once, few, many) or the class of an expanded clone, and some rows leave it out.

d_gene: -
v_gene: TRBV12-3/TRBV12-4
len: 13
abundance: -
j_gene: TRBJ1-1
CDR3aa: CASTKEAGVTAFF
CDR3nt: TGTGCCAGCACCAAAGAGGCGGGGGTTACAGCTTTCTTT

d_gene: TRBD2
v_gene: TRBV27
len: 16
abundance: few
j_gene: TRBJ2-3
CDR3aa: CASWASGGPPINTQYF
CDR3nt: TGTGCCAGCTGGGCTAGCGGGGGCCCACCCATAAATACGCAGTATTTT

d_gene: -
v_gene: TRBV4-1
len: 15
abundance: once
j_gene: TRBJ2-7
CDR3aa: CASSQRDTSSYEQYF
CDR3nt: TGCGCCAGCAGCCAAAGGGACACAAGCTCCTACGAGCAGTACTTC

d_gene: TRBD1
v_gene: TRBV9
len: 13
abundance: -
j_gene: TRBJ2-1
CDR3aa: CASSRTGVYEQFF
CDR3nt: TGTGCCAGCAGCAGGACAGGGGTATATGAGCAGTTCTTC

d_gene: -
v_gene: TRBV5-1
len: 14
abundance: once
j_gene: TRBJ1-1
CDR3aa: CASSPPRGNDEAFF
CDR3nt: TGCGCCAGCAGCCCACCGCGGGGGAATGATGAAGCTTTCTTT

d_gene: TRBD2
v_gene: TRBV19
len: 17
abundance: -
j_gene: TRBJ2-2
CDR3aa: CASTPRPGLANTGELFF
CDR3nt: TGTGCCAGTACCCCACGACCGGGACTAGCGAACACCGGGGAGCTGTTTTTT

d_gene: -
v_gene: TRBV3-1/TRBV3-2
len: 17
abundance: -
j_gene: TRBJ1-1
CDR3aa: CASSQDLRVGLNTEAFF
CDR3nt: TGTGCCAGCAGCCAAGACCTCAGGGTCGGGTTGAACACTGAAGCTTTCTTT

d_gene: -
v_gene: TRBV4-1
len: 18
abundance: few
j_gene: TRBJ1-2
CDR3aa: CASSQGWVRDTKGYGYTF
CDR3nt: TGCGCCAGCAGCCAAGGGTGGGTCAGGGATACAAAGGGGTATGGCTACACCTTC

d_gene: -
v_gene: TRBV13
len: 14
abundance: -
j_gene: TRBJ1-1
CDR3aa: CASSLGQVDTEAFF
CDR3nt: TGTGCCAGCAGCTTAGGACAGGTGGACACTGAAGCTTTCTTT

d_gene: -
v_gene: TRBV11-3
len: 13
abundance: -
j_gene: TRBJ1-1
CDR3aa: CASSRDRDTEAFF
CDR3nt: TGTGCCAGCAGCCGTGACAGAGACACTGAAGCTTTCTTT

d_gene: TRBD1
v_gene: TRBV5-1
len: 16
abundance: -
j_gene: TRBJ1-3
CDR3aa: CASSFEGGATGNTIYF
CDR3nt: TGCGCCAGCAGCTTTGAAGGGGGCGCAACTGGAAACACCATATATTTT

d_gene: TRBD1
v_gene: TRBV11-2
len: 16
abundance: -
j_gene: TRBJ1-2
CDR3aa: CASSWGTGIPPYGYTF
CDR3nt: TGTGCCAGCAGCTGGGGGACAGGGATCCCTCCGTATGGCTACACCTTC

d_gene: -
v_gene: TRBV12-5
len: 13
abundance: -
j_gene: TRBJ1-1
CDR3aa: CASGLSYTTEAFF
CDR3nt: TGTGCTAGTGGACTAAGTTACACAACTGAAGCTTTCTTT

d_gene: TRBD1
v_gene: TRBV27
len: 17
abundance: -
j_gene: TRBJ1-2
CDR3aa: CASSAGTGGLENYGYTF
CDR3nt: TGTGCCAGCAGTGCCGGGACAGGGGGCCTAGAAAACTATGGCTACACCTTC

d_gene: TRBD2
v_gene: TRBV20-1
len: 14
abundance: -
j_gene: TRBJ2-1
CDR3aa: CSASVMRGINEQFF
CDR3nt: TGCAGTGCTAGTGTTATGCGGGGGATAAATGAGCAGTTCTTC

d_gene: TRBD2
v_gene: TRBV9
len: 15
abundance: -
j_gene: TRBJ2-7
CDR3aa: CASARNAGGTYEQYF
CDR3nt: TGTGCCAGCGCCCGAAACGCGGGGGGTACCTACGAGCAGTACTTC

d_gene: -
v_gene: TRBV4-1
len: 16
abundance: -
j_gene: TRBJ1-4
CDR3aa: CASSQGKGRGLEKLFF
CDR3nt: TGCGCCAGCAGCCAAGGGAAGGGCAGGGGCCTCGAAAAACTGTTTTTT

d_gene: TRBD1
v_gene: TRBV27
len: 14
abundance: once
j_gene: TRBJ1-1
CDR3aa: CASSSHRGLTEAFF
CDR3nt: TGTGCCAGCAGTTCCCACAGGGGGCTGACTGAAGCTTTCTTT

d_gene: TRBD2
v_gene: TRBV4-2
len: 15
abundance: -
j_gene: TRBJ2-1
CDR3aa: CASSRLAGEYNEQFF
CDR3nt: TGTGCCAGCAGCCGCCTAGCGGGGGAATACAATGAGCAGTTCTTC

d_gene: -
v_gene: TRBV4-1
len: 15
abundance: -
j_gene: TRBJ1-3
CDR3aa: CASSVGVSSGNTIYF
CDR3nt: TGCGCCAGCAGCGTCGGGGTTAGCTCTGGAAACACCATATATTTT

d_gene: TRBD2
v_gene: TRBV10-3
len: 18
abundance: -
j_gene: TRBJ2-3
CDR3aa: CAISESNRLALSTDTQYF
CDR3nt: TGTGCCATCAGTGAGTCGAACCGACTAGCCCTAAGCACAGATACGCAGTATTTT

d_gene: TRBD1
v_gene: TRBV9
len: 14
abundance: -
j_gene: TRBJ1-2
CDR3aa: CASSETGGAYGYTF
CDR3nt: TGTGCCAGCAGCGAGACAGGGGGCGCGTATGGCTACACCTTC

d_gene: TRBD2
v_gene: TRBV10-3
len: 14
abundance: -
j_gene: TRBJ2-3
CDR3aa: CAIRWRGGTDTQYF
CDR3nt: TGTGCCATCAGGTGGCGGGGGGGCACAGATACGCAGTATTTT

d_gene: -
v_gene: TRBV5-1
len: 17
abundance: -
j_gene: TRBJ1-4
CDR3aa: CASSDFPTGTANEKLFF
CDR3nt: TGCGCCAGCAGCGACTTTCCTACAGGTACCGCTAATGAAAAACTGTTTTTT

d_gene: -
v_gene: TRBV6-6
len: 14
abundance: once
j_gene: TRBJ2-2
CDR3aa: CASKPGVGGGELFF
CDR3nt: TGTGCCAGCAAACCGGGGGTGGGCGGCGGGGAGCTGTTTTTT

d_gene: -
v_gene: TRBV5-5
len: 19
abundance: few
j_gene: TRBJ1-4
CDR3aa: CASSTRLKAREVANEKLFF
CDR3nt: TGTGCCAGCAGCACAAGACTTAAGGCCAGGGAGGTAGCTAATGAAAAACTGTTTTTT

d_gene: -
v_gene: TRBV10-3
len: 14
abundance: -
j_gene: TRBJ1-2
CDR3aa: CAISDADYNYGYTF
CDR3nt: TGTGCCATCAGTGATGCAGACTATAACTATGGCTACACCTTC

d_gene: -
v_gene: TRBV9
len: 16
abundance: -
j_gene: TRBJ2-7
CDR3aa: CASSPRGASGDYEQYF
CDR3nt: TGTGCCAGCAGCCCAAGGGGGGCTAGCGGCGACTACGAGCAGTACTTC

d_gene: TRBD1
v_gene: TRBV7-9
len: 15
abundance: once
j_gene: TRBJ2-2
CDR3aa: CASSSGTGRTGELFF
CDR3nt: TGTGCCAGCAGCTCAGGGACAGGTCGGACCGGGGAGCTGTTTTTT

d_gene: -
v_gene: TRBV21-1
len: 18
abundance: once
j_gene: TRBJ2-5
CDR3aa: CASSKRKGAQEGQETQYF
CDR3nt: TGTGCCAGCAGCAAACGGAAAGGCGCCCAAGAGGGCCAAGAGACCCAGTACTTC

d_gene: TRBD1
v_gene: TRBV28
len: 13
abundance: -
j_gene: TRBJ2-5
CDR3aa: CASRRTGQETQYF
CDR3nt: TGTGCCAGCCGAAGGACAGGCCAAGAGACCCAGTACTTC

d_gene: TRBD2
v_gene: TRBV19
len: 15
abundance: -
j_gene: TRBJ2-1
CDR3aa: CASSIASGVYNEQFF
CDR3nt: TGTGCCAGTAGTATTGCTAGCGGGGTTTACAATGAGCAGTTCTTC

d_gene: TRBD2
v_gene: TRBV7-9
len: 16
abundance: -
j_gene: TRBJ2-1
CDR3aa: CASSDEAGASYNEQFF
CDR3nt: TGTGCCAGCAGCGACGAAGCGGGGGCCTCCTACAATGAGCAGTTCTTC

d_gene: -
v_gene: TRBV4-1
len: 14
abundance: -
j_gene: TRBJ1-1
CDR3aa: CASRSGTMNTEAFF
CDR3nt: TGCGCCAGCAGGTCTGGGACTATGAACACTGAAGCTTTCTTT

d_gene: -
v_gene: TRBV5-1
len: 13
abundance: -
j_gene: TRBJ1-2
CDR3aa: CASSYGLDEGYTF
CDR3nt: TGCGCCAGCAGCTACGGACTGGATGAGGGCTACACCTTC

d_gene: TRBD1
v_gene: TRBV7-3
len: 15
abundance: few
j_gene: TRBJ1-1
CDR3aa: CASSGTTGGNTEAFF
CDR3nt: TGTGCCAGCAGCGGGACGACAGGGGGCAACACTGAAGCTTTCTTT

d_gene: -
v_gene: TRBV2
len: 16
abundance: -
j_gene: TRBJ2-6
CDR3aa: CASSEIAGSGANVLTF
CDR3nt: TGTGCCAGCAGTGAAATAGCCGGCTCTGGGGCCAACGTCCTGACTTTC

d_gene: -
v_gene: TRBV19
len: 15
abundance: -
j_gene: TRBJ1-4
CDR3aa: CASSKGAAEGEKLFF
CDR3nt: TGTGCCAGTAGTAAGGGAGCGGCTGAGGGTGAAAAACTGTTTTTT

d_gene: TRBD2
v_gene: TRBV7-9
len: 18
abundance: -
j_gene: TRBJ2-5
CDR3aa: CASSLSVGTSGGRGTQYF
CDR3nt: TGTGCCAGCAGCTTAAGTGTGGGGACTAGCGGGGGCCGCGGGACCCAGTACTTC